These 10 T cell receptor beta chains came from one sample sequenced in a study of vaccination and CD4 T cells after COVID-19. TCRdb re-analysed the PCR reads in MiXCR, keeping a single row per CDR3 protein. The sample has about 30,000 distinct CDR3 sequences, 50% seen once. The time point denotes: late sampling 161 to 241 days after vaccination in three convalescent patients. The sequencing used CD4+ T cells from blood, collected about 7 months after SARS-CoV-2 vaccination. These receptors were obtained from a human donor who had recovered from COVID-19.

The V call is TRBV6-1, the J call TRBJ2-4, with D tentatively TRBD1 or TRBD2 (5 bases each). The length of the CDR3 is 16 residues. Trimming removed 9 bases from V and 0 bases from J, with 18 bases in between. Germline assignment: CDR1 MNHNS and CDR2 SASEGT. The CDR3: CASTSVQGRAKNIQYF. As DNA, the CDR3 is TGTGCCAGTACGTCCGTCCAGGGACGAGCCAAAAACATTCAGTACTTC.

A few counts support this clonotype. V and J are TRBV6-5 and TRBJ2-6, with 7 bases identical to TRBD1. The CDR3 spans 16 residues. The germline V gene has CDR1 MNHEY and CDR2 SVGAGI. Trimming removed 3 bases from V and 3 bases from J; junction bases left unmatched: 5. The CDR3 DNA is TGTGCCAGCAGTTATCTCAGGGGGAGTGGGGCCAACGTCCTGACTTTC. It yields the protein CASSYLRGSGANVLTF.

This clonotype was seen only a few times. V usage is TRBV15 and J usage is TRBJ1-6, with a possible D match to TRBD1 (5 bases). Germline V gene data show CDR1 as LNHNV and CDR2 as YYDKDF (reference sequence). Trimming shortened V by 1 base and J by 8 bases, and 12 bases separated the two germline ends. This CDR3 contains 15 residues. The CDR3 is CATSRVGGGDSPLHF. CDR3 coding DNA: TGTGCCACCAGCAGAGTTGGAGGAGGGGATTCACCCCTCCACTTT.

The chain employs TRBV2 and TRBJ1-2; 7 bases are a match to TRBD1. The J segment lost 3 bases and the V segment lost 5 bases, leaving 6 bases of the junction unmatched. The CDR3 contains 14 residues. Germline V CDR1 and CDR2: SNHLY, FYNNEI. The CDR3 reads CASSRQGLHYGYTF. Written as DNA, the CDR3 is TGTGCCAGCAGTCGACAGGGTCTCCACTATGGCTACACCTTC.

This rearrangement joins TRBV7-9 to TRBJ2-1; no clear D. With 7 bases removed from V and 2 bases from J, the gap between germline ends came to 12 bases. Germline assignment: CDR1 SEHNR and CDR2 FQNEAQ (reference sequence). The CDR3 contains 14 residues. CDR3 sequence reads: CASTSRATYNEQFF. As DNA, the CDR3 is TGTGCCAGCACCTCCCGGGCTACCTACAATGAGCAGTTCTTC. The whole variable domain, remainder taken from reference TRBV7-9 and TRBJ2-1, is DTGVSQNPRHKITKRGQNVTFRCDPISEHNRLYWYRQTLGQGPEFLTYFQNEAQLEKSRLLSDRFSAERPKGSFSTLEIQRTEQGDSAMYLCASTSRATYNEQFFGPGTRLTVL.

The rearrangement joins TRBV6-4 to TRBJ2-2; D gene ambiguous. The CDR3 contains 13 residues. V was clipped by 0 bases and J by 6 bases, with 5 bases between them. Germline CDR1 reads MRHNA; CDR2 reads SNTAGT. The CDR3 bases are TGTGCCAGCAGTGACTCCAGCGCCGGGGAGCTGTTTTTT. Its protein is CASSDSSAGELFF.

The chain recombines TRBV6-2 or TRBV6-3 with TRBJ2-1; 10 nucleotides match TRBD2. CDR1 and CDR2 from the germline V gene are MNHEY and SVGEGT. The length of the CDR3 is 15 residues. The ends lost 5 bases at V and 4 bases at J; junction bases unmatched: 5. CDR3 region: CASSPRTSGYNEQFF. The CDR3 nucleotides are TGTGCCAGCAGTCCGAGGACTAGCGGTTACAATGAGCAGTTCTTC.

This clonotype was recorded once. DNA of the CDR3: TGTGCCAGCTCACCGAGGGCGGACGGGGAGCTGTTTTTT. It translates to CASSPRADGELFF. The rearrangement uses TRBV18 and TRBJ2-2; TRBD2 might be the D (5 bases). Trimming took 3 bases from V and 7 from J, leaving 9 bases between them. Per the germline V gene, CDR1 is KGHSH and CDR2 is LQKENI. The length of the CDR3 is 13 residues.

This chain uses TRBV28 with TRBJ2-3; perhaps TRBD2 as D (6 bases). Germline values: CDR1 MDHEN, CDR2 SYDVKM. Trimming removed 6 bases at V and 6 bases at J, with 13 bases between. The CDR3 is 13 amino acids. The CDR3 DNA sequence: TGTGCCAGCAGGGGAGGTACAGAGGATACGCAGTATTTT. Translated: CASRGGTEDTQYF.

The V gene is TRBV7-2, the J gene TRBJ2-2; 7 nucleotides line up with TRBD1. Trimming cost V 5 bases and J 5 bases; bases outside gene matches: 11. The CDR3 spans 16 residues. Germline V gene lookup returns CDR1 SGHTA and CDR2 FQGNSA. In nucleotides, the CDR3 is TGTGCCAGCAGCCCCAGACAGGGTTTGAGGACCGGGGAGCTGTTTTTT. Protein sequence: CASSPRQGLRTGELFF.